The 21 T cell receptor beta chains below were found in one sample sequenced in a study of T cell responses to AZD1222 COVID-19 vaccine. Generated by immunoSEQ multiplex PCR, the TCRdb table keeps only in-frame clones and is missing some. The sample includes 200,000 or so clones, about 94% of them seen just once. Here the sequenced sample was peripheral blood, taken on day 0 of AZD1222 vaccination. The receptors derive from an adult in good health.

This chain links TRBV14 with TRBJ2-1, with a weak D call TRBD1 (5 bases). CDR1 is SGHDN and CDR2 is FVKESK in the germline V gene. This CDR3 region has 16 residues. V was clipped by 3 bases and J by 8 bases, with 20 bases between them. The CDR3 region has the DNA TGTGCCAGCAGCCAGGATGGGAAACAGGCGTGGGATGAGCAGTTCTTC. Its protein is CASSQDGKQAWDEQFF. Looking up the rest from reference TRBV14 and TRBJ2-1 gives the full variable domain: EAGVTQFPSHSVIEKGQTVTLRCDPISGHDNLYWYRRVMGKEIKFLLHFVKESKQDESGMPNNRFLAERTGGTYSTLKVQPAELEDSGVYFCASSQDGKQAWDEQFFGPGTRLTVL.

The gene calls are TRBV7-6 and TRBJ1-2; 7 positions match TRBD1. The germline gives CDR1 SGHVS, CDR2 FNYEAQ. V was pared by 0 bases and J by 4 bases, with 2 bases of the junction left unmatched. This CDR3 comprises 14 residues. This chain's CDR3 is CASSLAAGGYGYTF. The CDR3 DNA reads TGTGCCAGCAGCTTAGCGGCAGGGGGCTATGGCTACACCTTC.

The count of this clone is one. This rearrangement joins TRBV5-1 to TRBJ2-3, with a possible D match to TRBD2 (6 bases). Trimming took off 3 bases at V and 6 bases at J, with 8 bases between the two ends. This CDR3 has 12 residues. The germline CDR1 and CDR2 sequences are SGHRS and YFSETQ. CDR3 DNA sequence: TGCGCCAGCAGCTCCCGGGGGGATACGCAGTATTTT. Its protein product is CASSSRGDTQYF.

This clone came up a few times. V and J are TRBV27 and TRBJ2-2; D perhaps matches TRBD2 (5 bases). Germline V gene lookup returns CDR1 MNHEY and CDR2 SMNVEV (reference sequence). V lost 6 bases and J lost 5, with 19 bases in between. The CDR3 runs 16 residues. For the CDR3, the DNA is TGTGCCAGCAGGCCTAGCACCGGAGCGCAAACCGGGGAGCTGTTTTTT. Amino acids: CASRPSTGAQTGELFF.

The rearrangement links TRBV14 to TRBJ2-2; TRBD2 matches 10 bases. The CDR3 loop spans 16 amino acids. With 0 bases clipped from V and 4 bases from J, the junction kept 2 bases outside the gene matches. CDR1 is SGHDN and CDR2 is FVKESK in the germline V gene. The CDR3 protein is CASSQESGRGTGELFF. CDR3 DNA: TGTGCCAGCAGCCAAGAAAGCGGGAGGGGCACCGGGGAGCTGTTTTTT.

The rearrangement joins TRBV6-2 or TRBV6-3 to TRBJ1-2; weak D call: TRBD1 (5 bases). Trimming left V 5 bases short and J 0 bases short, with 10 bases between. The CDR3 is made up of 14 amino acids. Germline V gene sequence: CDR1 MNHEY, CDR2 SVGEGT. CDR3 sequence (DNA): TGTGCCAGCAGTAGGGGCTCGGCTAACTATGGCTACACCTTC. This sequence encodes CASSRGSANYGYTF.

V is TRBV9 and J is TRBJ1-2; the match to TRBD1 covers 7 bases. Trimming removed 4 bases from V and 4 bases from J; junction bases left unmatched: 4. Germline V gives CDR1 SGDLS, CDR2 YYNGEE. The length of the CDR3 is 13 residues. The CDR3 DNA reads TGTGCCAGCAGCAGTCGGGACAGCTATGGCTACACCTTC. This sequence encodes CASSSRDSYGYTF. Looking up the rest from reference TRBV9 and TRBJ1-2 gives the full variable domain: DSGVTQTPKHLITATGQRVTLRCSPRSGDLSVYWYQQSLDQGLQFLIQYYNGEERAKGNILERFSAQQFPDLHSELNLSSLELGDSALYFCASSSRDSYGYTFGSGTRLTVV.

Turning to this clone: The same CDR3 is also encoded by other DNA sequences in this sample. This chain links TRBV19 with TRBJ1-1; D unclear. With 0 bases removed from V and 0 bases from J, the gap between germline ends came to 5 bases. Germline V gene data show CDR1 as LNHDA and CDR2 as SQIVND (reference sequence). CDR3 length: 14 residues. The CDR3 loop is CASSIDRMNTEAFF. DNA for the CDR3: TGTGCCAGTAGTATAGACAGAATGAACACTGAAGCTTTCTTT.

The chain employs TRBV3-1 (or the pseudogene TRBV3-2) and TRBJ1-2; maybe TRBD1 (6 bases). V lost 0 bases, J lost 8 bases, and 19 bases lay in between. Per the germline V gene, CDR1 is LGHDT and CDR2 is YNNKEL (reference sequence). The CDR3 is made up of 16 amino acids. The CDR3 sequence is CASSQESTGRAGGYTF. Here the CDR3 DNA reads TGTGCCAGCAGCCAAGAAAGCACAGGGAGGGCGGGAGGCTACACCTTC.

This rearrangement joins TRBV19 to TRBJ1-1; 10 positions agree with TRBD1. Germline V CDR1 and CDR2: LNHDA, SQIVND (reference sequence). CDR3 size: 14 residues. V gave up 5 bases and J gave up 6 bases; unmatched junction bases: 6. The CDR3 nucleotides read TGTGCCAGTAGTGGGACAGGGGCCGGGGCTGAAGCTTTCTTT. Its translation: CASSGTGAGAEAFF.

The chain employs TRBV29-1 and TRBJ2-5; 8 positions agree with TRBD1. The V segment lost 6 bases and the J segment 1 base; nucleotides outside the gene matches: 4. Germline values: CDR1 SQVTM, CDR2 ANQGSEA. CDR3 size: 13 residues. The CDR3 region has the DNA TGCAGCGTCGGGACAGGAGGCCAAGAGACCCAGTACTTC. Its translation is CSVGTGGQETQYF.

The chain is built from TRBV28 and TRBJ2-7, with 10 nucleotides matching TRBD1. Losses at the gene ends were 4 bases for V and 3 bases for J; bases not matched to a gene: 9. The CDR3 consists of 16 residues. Germline V lookup: CDR1 MDHEN, CDR2 SYDVKM. The CDR3 loop is CASSYNLGTGVYEQYF. CDR3 sequence (DNA): TGTGCCAGCAGTTATAACCTCGGGACAGGGGTCTACGAGCAGTACTTC.

The chain joins TRBV18 to TRBJ1-1, with D hard to call. The CDR3 totals 13 residues. Deletions cut 3 bases from V and 3 bases from J, with 8 bases between. Germline V gene sequence: CDR1 KGHSH, CDR2 LQKENI. CDR3 nucleotides: TGTGCCAGCTCACCTAGCCGAGACACTGAAGCTTTCTTT. Translated: CASSPSRDTEAFF.

The chain employs TRBV5-1 and TRBJ2-2, with D possibly matching TRBD2 (5 bases). The CDR3 runs 15 residues. V was cut by 3 bases and J by 3 bases, with 12 bases left in between. Looked up from germline, CDR1 is SGHRS and CDR2 is YFSETQ. The CDR3 DNA reads as TGCGCCAGCAGCTCGTACGGGGTCGACACCGGGGAGCTGTTTTTT. Its translation: CASSSYGVDTGELFF.

The chain uses TRBV7-9 and TRBJ1-6; D not resolved. The CDR3 is made up of 15 amino acids. Germline V CDR1 and CDR2: SEHNR, FQNEAQ (reference sequence). V lost 1 base and J 6 bases, leaving 10 bases between the germline ends. The CDR3, as DNA: TGTGCCAGCAGCTTAGGTGGGGAAGGTAATTCACCCCTCCACTTT. Encoded protein: CASSLGGEGNSPLHF.

In the case of this clone: Its ends do not fully match the called genes, so a read error is possible. CDR3 sequence reads: CASSSRGRPYLFVGNYGYTF. CDR3 nucleotides: TGTGCTAGCAGCTCGAGAGGGAGACCGTACCTTTTCGTGGGAAACTATGGCTACACCTTC. The chain links TRBV7-7 to TRBJ1-2; D is unclear. The CDR3 is 20 residues long. CDR1 is SSHAT, CDR2 FNYEAQ, per germline (reference sequence).

The chain couples TRBV27 to TRBJ1-6; D uncertain. Germline V gene data show CDR1 as MNHEY and CDR2 as SMNVEV (reference sequence). There are 14 residues in the CDR3. Trimming took off 3 bases at V and 7 bases at J, with 10 bases between the two ends. The CDR3: CASSFTIRNSPLHF. The CDR3 nucleotides read TGTGCCAGCAGTTTTACCATCCGGAATTCACCCCTCCACTTT.

V is TRBV28 and J is TRBJ2-1; TRBD2 aligns across 14 bases. The CDR3 contains 17 residues. Germline V gene data show CDR1 as MDHEN and CDR2 as SYDVKM. J was trimmed by 4 bases and V by 2 bases; bases with no gene match: 4. The CDR3 DNA reads as TGTGCCAGCAGTTTAAGGACTAGCGGGAGGTTATACAATGAGCAGTTCTTC. The encoded protein is CASSLRTSGRLYNEQFF. Filled out from reference TRBV28 and TRBJ2-1, the complete variable domain reads DVKVTQSSRYLVKRTGEKVFLECVQDMDHENMFWYRQDPGLGLRLIYFSYDVKMKEKGDIPEGYSVSREKKERFSLILESASTNQTSMYLCASSLRTSGRLYNEQFFGPGTRLTVL.

The chain carries TRBV2 and TRBJ1-5, with 9 bases that match TRBD1. Germline loops: CDR1 SNHLY, CDR2 FYNNEI. V was clipped by 4 bases and J by 4 bases; unmatched bases: 8. The CDR3 sequence is 16 residues long. The CDR3 DNA is TGTGCCAGCAGTGGGCCGGGGACAGGGTGGAATCAGCCCCAGCATTTT. It yields the protein CASSGPGTGWNQPQHF.

The V call is TRBV19, the J call TRBJ2-7; TRBD1 aligns across 7 bases. The CDR3 is 15 amino acids. V gave up 4 bases and J gave up 2 bases; unmatched junction bases: 8. CDR1 and CDR2 from the germline V gene are LNHDA and SQIVND (reference sequence). The CDR3 sequence: CASSTAPGQTYEQYF. Here the CDR3 DNA reads TGTGCCAGTAGTACCGCCCCGGGACAGACCTACGAGCAGTACTTC. The variable domain in full, with the rest retrieved from reference TRBV19 and TRBJ2-7, is DGGITQSPKYLFRKEGQNVTLSCEQNLNHDAMYWYRQDPGQGLRLIYYSQIVNDFQKGDIAEGYSVSREKKESFPLTVTSAQKNPTAFYLCASSTAPGQTYEQYFGPGTRLTVT.

This chain joins TRBV14 and TRBJ2-5; D is perhaps TRBD1 (6 bases). Trimming cost V 6 bases and J 3 bases, with 14 bases left between them. The CDR3 runs to 14 residues. From germline, CDR1 is SGHDN and CDR2 FVKESK. The CDR3 coding sequence is TGTGCCAGCAGTCTGTCAGGGGCAGAAGAGACCCAGTACTTC. Translated, it gives CASSLSGAEETQYF.